This T cell receptor (beta chain) was profiled in a study of cytomegalovirus exposure and HLA in healthy donors. Study overall: The 95 to 150 validation repertoires used a platform that matched the one used for the approximately 620 first-cohort repertoires, as a later analysis reported. General study results and limits: The finding came from a later analysis; first-cohort TCR clusters tended to co-occur in the roughly 110 validation repertoires. Rare TCR sequences dominated, though some public TCRs recurred in many donors.

V lost 8 bases to trimming and J lost 8 bases, with 15 bases between them. CDR1 is MNHEY and CDR2 is SMNVEV in the germline V gene (reference sequence). The CDR3 sequence is 13 residues long. Profiling relied on immunoSEQ multiplex PCR, and the TCRdb table lists in-frame clones only, not all of them. The sample lists some 80,000 clones, approximately 96% occurring once. In regard to this clone: The antigen is undetermined.

The chain combines TRBV27 with TRBJ1-4; D ambiguous. This TCR derives from a woman under 30 in good health and CMV-seronegative. Sequencing was carried out using PBMCs. CDR3 loop: CASSTHGREKLFF. The CDR3, as DNA: TGTGCCAGCTCTACTCATGGCAGGGAAAAACTGTTTTTT.